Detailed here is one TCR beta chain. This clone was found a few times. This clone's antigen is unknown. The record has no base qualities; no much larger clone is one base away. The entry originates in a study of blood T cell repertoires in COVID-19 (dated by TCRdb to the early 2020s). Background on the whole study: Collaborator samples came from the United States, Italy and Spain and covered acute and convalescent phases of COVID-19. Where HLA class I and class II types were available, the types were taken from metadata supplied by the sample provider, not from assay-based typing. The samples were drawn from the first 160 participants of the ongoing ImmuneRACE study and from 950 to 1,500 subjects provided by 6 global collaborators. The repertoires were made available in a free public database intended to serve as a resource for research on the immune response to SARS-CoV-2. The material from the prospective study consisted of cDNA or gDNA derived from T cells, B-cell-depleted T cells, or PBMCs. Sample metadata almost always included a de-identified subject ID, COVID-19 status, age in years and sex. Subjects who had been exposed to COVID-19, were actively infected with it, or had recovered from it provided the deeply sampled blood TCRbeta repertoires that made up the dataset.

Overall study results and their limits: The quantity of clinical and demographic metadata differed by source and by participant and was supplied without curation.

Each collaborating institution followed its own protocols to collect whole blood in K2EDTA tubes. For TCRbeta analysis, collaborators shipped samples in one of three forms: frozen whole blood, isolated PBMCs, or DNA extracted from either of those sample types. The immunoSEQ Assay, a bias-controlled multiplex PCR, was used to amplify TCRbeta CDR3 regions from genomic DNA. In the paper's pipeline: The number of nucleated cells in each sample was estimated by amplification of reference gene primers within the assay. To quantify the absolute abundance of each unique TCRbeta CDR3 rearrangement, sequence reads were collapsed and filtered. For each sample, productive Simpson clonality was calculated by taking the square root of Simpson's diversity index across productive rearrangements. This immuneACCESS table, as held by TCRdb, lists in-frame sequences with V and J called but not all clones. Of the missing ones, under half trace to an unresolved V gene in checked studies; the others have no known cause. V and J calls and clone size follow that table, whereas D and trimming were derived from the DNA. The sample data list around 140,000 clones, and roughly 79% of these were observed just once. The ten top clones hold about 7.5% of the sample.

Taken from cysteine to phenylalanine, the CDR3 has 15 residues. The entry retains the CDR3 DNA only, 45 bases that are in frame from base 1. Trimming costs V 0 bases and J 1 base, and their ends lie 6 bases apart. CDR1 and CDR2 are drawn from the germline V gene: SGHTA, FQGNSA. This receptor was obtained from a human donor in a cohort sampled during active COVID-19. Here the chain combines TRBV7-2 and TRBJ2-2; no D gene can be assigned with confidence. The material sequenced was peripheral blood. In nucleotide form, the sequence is TGTGCCAGCAGCTTAGCGCTCAGGAACACCGGGGAGCTGTTTTTT. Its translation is CASSLALRNTGELFF.